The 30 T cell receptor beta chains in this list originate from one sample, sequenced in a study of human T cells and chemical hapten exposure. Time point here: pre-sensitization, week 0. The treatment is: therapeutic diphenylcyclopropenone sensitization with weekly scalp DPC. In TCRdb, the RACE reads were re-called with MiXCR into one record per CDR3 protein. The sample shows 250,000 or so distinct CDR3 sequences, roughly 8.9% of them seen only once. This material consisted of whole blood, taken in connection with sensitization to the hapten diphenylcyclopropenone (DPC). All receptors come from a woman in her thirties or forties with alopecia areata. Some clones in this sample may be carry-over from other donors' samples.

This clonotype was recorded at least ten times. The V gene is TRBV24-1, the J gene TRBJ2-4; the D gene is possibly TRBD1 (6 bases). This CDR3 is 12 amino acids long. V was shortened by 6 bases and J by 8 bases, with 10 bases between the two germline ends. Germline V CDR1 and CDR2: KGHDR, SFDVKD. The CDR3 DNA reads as TGTGCCACCAGTCAGGACAGAGACATTCAGTACTTC. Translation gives CATSQDRDIQYF.

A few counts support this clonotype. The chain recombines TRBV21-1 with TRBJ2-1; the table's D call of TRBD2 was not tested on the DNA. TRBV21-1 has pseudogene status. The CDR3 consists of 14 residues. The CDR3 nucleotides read TGTGCCAGCAGCAAAGTACTAGCGGGAAGTGAGCAGTTCTTC. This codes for CASSKVLAGSEQFF.

The CDR3: CASSAQREVLTF. The CDR3 DNA reads TGTGCCAGCAGCGCCCAGCGGGAAGTCCTGACTTTC. This rearrangement joins TRBV11-2 to TRBJ2-6, with 7 bases matching TRBD2. The V and J ends lost 5 bases and 13 bases, in that order; junction bases with no gene match: 5. This CDR3 region has 12 residues. Germline CDR1 and CDR2: SGHAT and FQNNGV.

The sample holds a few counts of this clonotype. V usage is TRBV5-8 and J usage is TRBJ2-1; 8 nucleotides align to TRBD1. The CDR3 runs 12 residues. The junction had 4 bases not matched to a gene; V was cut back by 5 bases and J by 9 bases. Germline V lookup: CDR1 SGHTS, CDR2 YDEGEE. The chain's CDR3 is CASRYRGSEQFF. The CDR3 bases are TGTGCCAGCAGGTACAGGGGGAGTGAGCAGTTCTTC.

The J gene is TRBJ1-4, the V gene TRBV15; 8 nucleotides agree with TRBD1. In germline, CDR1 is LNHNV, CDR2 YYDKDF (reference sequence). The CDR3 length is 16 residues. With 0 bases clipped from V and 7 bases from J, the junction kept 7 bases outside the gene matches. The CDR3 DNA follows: TGTGCCACCAGCAGAGATCGGCAGGGGGCGTCTGAAAAACTGTTTTTT. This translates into CATSRDRQGASEKLFF.

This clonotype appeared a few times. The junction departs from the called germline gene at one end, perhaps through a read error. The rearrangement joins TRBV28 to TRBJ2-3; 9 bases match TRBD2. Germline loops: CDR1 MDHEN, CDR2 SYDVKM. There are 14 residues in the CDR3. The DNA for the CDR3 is TGTGCTAGCAGTAGACTAGCGGAGTTCCATACGCAGTATTTT. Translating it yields CASSRLAEFHTQYF.

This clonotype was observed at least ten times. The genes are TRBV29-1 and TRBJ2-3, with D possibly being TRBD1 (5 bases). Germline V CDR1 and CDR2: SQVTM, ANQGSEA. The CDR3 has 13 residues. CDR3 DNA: TGCAGTACTGGGGCAGGGAATGCAGATACGCAGTATTTT. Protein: CSTGAGNADTQYF.

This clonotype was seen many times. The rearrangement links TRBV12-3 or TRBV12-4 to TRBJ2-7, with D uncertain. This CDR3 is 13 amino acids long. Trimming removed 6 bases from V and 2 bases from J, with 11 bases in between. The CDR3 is CASSTIGPYEQYF. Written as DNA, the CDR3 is TGTGCCAGCAGCACTATTGGTCCCTACGAGCAGTACTTC.

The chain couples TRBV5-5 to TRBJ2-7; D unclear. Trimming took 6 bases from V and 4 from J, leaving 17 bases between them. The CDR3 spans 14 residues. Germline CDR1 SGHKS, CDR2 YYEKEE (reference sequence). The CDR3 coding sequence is TGTGCCAGCACGGTGGACGGCGCAAGATACGAGCAGTACTTC. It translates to CASTVDGARYEQYF. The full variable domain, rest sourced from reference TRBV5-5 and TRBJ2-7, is DAGVTQSPTHLIKTRGQQVTLRCSPISGHKSVSWYQQVLGQGPQFIFQYYEKEERGRGNFPDRFSARQFPNYSSELNVNALLLGDSALYLCASTVDGARYEQYFGPGTRLTVT.

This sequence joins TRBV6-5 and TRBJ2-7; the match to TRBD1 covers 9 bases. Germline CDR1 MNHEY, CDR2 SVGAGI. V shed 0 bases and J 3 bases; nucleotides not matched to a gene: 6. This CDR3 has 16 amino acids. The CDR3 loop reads CASSYSPDRGGYEQYF. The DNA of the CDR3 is TGTGCCAGCAGTTACTCTCCTGACAGGGGGGGCTACGAGCAGTACTTC.

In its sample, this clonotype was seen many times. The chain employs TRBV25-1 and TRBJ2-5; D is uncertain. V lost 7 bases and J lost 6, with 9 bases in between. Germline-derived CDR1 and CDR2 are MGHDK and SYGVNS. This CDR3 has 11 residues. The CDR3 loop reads CASIQAKTQYF. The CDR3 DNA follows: TGTGCCAGCATCCAGGCGAAGACCCAGTACTTC. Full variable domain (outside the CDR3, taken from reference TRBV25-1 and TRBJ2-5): EADIYQTPRYLVIGTGKKITLECSQTMGHDKMYWYQQDPGMELHLIHYSYGVNSTEKGDLSSESTVSRIRTEHFPLTLESARPSHTSQYLCASIQAKTQYFGPGTRLLVL.

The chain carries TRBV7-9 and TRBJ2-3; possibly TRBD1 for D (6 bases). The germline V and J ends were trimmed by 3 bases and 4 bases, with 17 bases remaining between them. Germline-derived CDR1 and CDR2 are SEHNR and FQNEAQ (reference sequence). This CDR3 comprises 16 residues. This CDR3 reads CASSLRDTRSADTQYF. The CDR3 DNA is TGTGCCAGCAGCTTGAGGGACACTAGGTCCGCAGATACGCAGTATTTT.

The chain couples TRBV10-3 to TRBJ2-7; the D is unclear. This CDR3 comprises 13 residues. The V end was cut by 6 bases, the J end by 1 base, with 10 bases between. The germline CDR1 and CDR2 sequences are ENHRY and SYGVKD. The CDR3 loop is CAISLMGSYEQYF. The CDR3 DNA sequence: TGTGCCATCAGCCTGATGGGGTCCTACGAGCAGTACTTC.

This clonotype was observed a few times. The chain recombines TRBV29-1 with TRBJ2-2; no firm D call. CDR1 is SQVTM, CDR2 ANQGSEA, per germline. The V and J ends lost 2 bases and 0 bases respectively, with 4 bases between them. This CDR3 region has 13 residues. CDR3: CSVEQTNTGELFF. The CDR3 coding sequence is TGCAGCGTTGAACAGACGAACACCGGGGAGCTGTTTTTT.

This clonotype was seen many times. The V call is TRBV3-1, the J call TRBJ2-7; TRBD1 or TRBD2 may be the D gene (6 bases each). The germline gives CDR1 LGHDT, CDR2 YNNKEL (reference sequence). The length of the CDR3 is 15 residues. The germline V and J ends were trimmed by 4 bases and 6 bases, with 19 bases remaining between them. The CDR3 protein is CASSPEGGSPSEQYF. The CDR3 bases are TGTGCCAGCAGCCCAGAAGGGGGGAGTCCGAGCGAGCAGTACTTC.

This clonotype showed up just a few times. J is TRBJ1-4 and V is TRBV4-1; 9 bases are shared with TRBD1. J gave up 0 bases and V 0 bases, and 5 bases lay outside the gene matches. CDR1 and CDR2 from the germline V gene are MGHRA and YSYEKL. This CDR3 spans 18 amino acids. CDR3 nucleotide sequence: TGCGCCAGCAGCCAAGAAACAGGGGGCATCACAACTAATGAAAAACTGTTTTTT. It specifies CASSQETGGITTNEKLFF.

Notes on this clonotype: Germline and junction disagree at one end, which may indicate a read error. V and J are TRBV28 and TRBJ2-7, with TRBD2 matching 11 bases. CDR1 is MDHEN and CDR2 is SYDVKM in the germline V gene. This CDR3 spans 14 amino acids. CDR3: CPSSTGLAAYEQYF. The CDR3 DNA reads TGTCCCAGCAGCACGGGACTAGCGGCCTACGAGCAGTACTTC.

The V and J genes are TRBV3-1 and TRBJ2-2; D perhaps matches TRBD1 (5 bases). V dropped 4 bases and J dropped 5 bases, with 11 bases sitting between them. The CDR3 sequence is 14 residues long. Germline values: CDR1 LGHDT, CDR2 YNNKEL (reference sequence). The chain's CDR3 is CASSPAQGTGELFF. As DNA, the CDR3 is TGTGCCAGCAGCCCCGCGCAGGGAACCGGGGAGCTGTTTTTT.

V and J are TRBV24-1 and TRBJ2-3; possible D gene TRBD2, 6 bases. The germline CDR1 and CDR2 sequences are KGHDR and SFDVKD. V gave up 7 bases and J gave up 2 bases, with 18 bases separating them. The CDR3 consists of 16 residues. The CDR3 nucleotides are TGTGCCACCAGGGAAGGTAATAGCGGTTCCACAGATACGCAGTATTTT. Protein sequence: CATREGNSGSTDTQYF.

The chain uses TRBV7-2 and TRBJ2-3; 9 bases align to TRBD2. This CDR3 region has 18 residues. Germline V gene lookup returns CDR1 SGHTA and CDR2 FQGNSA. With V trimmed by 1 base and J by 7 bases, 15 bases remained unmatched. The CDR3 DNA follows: TGTGCCAGCAGCTTAGGTGGTCTAGCGGGACTGGCCGGTAATACGCAGTATTTT. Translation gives CASSLGGLAGLAGNTQYF.

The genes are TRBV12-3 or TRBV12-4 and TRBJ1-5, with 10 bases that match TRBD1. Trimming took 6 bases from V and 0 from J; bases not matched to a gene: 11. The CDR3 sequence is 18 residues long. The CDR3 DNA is TGTGCCAGCAGGTCCGGGACAGGGGCCTCATATAGCAATCAGCCCCAGCATTTT. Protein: CASRSGTGASYSNQPQHF.

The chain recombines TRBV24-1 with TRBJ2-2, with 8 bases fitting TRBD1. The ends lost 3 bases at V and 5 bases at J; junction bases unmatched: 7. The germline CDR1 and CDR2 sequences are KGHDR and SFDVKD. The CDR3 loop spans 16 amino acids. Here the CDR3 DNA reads TGTGCCACCAGTGATGCCGCAGGGGGCATAACCGGGGAGCTGTTTTTT. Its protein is CATSDAAGGITGELFF.

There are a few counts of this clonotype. CDR3 amino acids: CASSPSQGGIDSNQPQHF. The DNA for the CDR3 is TGTGCCAGCAGCCCCTCCCAGGGGGGGATTGATAGCAATCAGCCCCAGCATTTT. The genes are TRBV4-2 and TRBJ1-5, with 7 positions matching TRBD1. With 4 bases clipped from V and 0 bases from J, the junction kept 12 bases outside the gene matches. The CDR3 consists of 18 residues. Germline values: CDR1 LGHNA, CDR2 YNFKEQ.

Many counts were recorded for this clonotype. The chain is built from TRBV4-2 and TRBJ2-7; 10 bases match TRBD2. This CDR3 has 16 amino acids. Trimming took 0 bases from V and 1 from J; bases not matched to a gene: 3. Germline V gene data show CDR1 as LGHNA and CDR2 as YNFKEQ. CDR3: CASSQEGTSVSYEQYF. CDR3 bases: TGTGCCAGCAGCCAAGAGGGGACTAGCGTTTCCTACGAGCAGTACTTC.

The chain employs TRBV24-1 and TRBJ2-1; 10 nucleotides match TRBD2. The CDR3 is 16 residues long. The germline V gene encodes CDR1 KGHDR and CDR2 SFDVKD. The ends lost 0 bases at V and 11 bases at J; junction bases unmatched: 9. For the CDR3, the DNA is TGTGCCACCAGTGATTTGTTTGAGCGGGAGGGCCCCCAGCAGTTCTTC. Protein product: CATSDLFEREGPQQFF.

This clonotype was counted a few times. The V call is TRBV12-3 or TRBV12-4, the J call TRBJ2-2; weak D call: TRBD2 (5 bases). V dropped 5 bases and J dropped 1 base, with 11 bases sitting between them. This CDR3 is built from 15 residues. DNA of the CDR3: TGTGCCAGCAGTCCCCTTGAGGGGAACACCGGGGAGCTGTTTTTT. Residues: CASSPLEGNTGELFF.

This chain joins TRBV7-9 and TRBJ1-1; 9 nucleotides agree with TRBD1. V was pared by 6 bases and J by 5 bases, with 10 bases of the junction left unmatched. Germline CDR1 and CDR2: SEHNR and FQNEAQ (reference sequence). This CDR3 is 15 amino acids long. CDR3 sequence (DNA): TGTGCCAGCAGGGCCTCCGGGACAGGGCGAACTGAAGCTTTCTTT. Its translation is CASRASGTGRTEAFF.

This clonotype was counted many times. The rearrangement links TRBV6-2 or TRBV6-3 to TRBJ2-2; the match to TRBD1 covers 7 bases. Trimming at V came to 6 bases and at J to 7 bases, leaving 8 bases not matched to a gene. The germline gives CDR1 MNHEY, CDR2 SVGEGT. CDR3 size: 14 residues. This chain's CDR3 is CASRTQGLRGELFF. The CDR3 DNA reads TGTGCCAGCAGAACACAGGGGTTACGCGGGGAGCTGTTTTTT.

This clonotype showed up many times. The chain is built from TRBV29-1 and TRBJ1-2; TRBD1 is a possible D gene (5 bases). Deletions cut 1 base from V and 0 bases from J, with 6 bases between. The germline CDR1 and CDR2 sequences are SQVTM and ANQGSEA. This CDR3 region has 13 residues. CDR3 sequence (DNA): TGCAGCGTTGAAGGGGGGGCTAACTATGGCTACACCTTC. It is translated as CSVEGGANYGYTF. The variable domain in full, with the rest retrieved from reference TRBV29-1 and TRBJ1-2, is SAVISQKPSRDICQRGTSLTIQCQVDSQVTMMFWYRQQPGQSLTLIATANQGSEATYESGFVIDKFPISRPNLTFSTLTVSNMSPEDSSIYLCSVEGGANYGYTFGSGTRLTVV.

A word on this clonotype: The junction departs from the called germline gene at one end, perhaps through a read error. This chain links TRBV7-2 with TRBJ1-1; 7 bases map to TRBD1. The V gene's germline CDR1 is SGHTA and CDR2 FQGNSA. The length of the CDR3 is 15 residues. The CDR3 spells CASSLAGTANTETFF. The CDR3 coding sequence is TGTGCCAGCAGCTTAGCCGGGACAGCGAACACTGAAACTTTCTTT. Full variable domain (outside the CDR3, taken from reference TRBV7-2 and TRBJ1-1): GAGVSQSPSNKVTEKGKDVELRCDPISGHTALYWYRQSLGQGLEFLIYFQGNSAPDKSGLPSDRFSAERTGGSVSTLTIQRTQQEDSAVYLCASSLAGTANTETFFGQGTRLTVV.